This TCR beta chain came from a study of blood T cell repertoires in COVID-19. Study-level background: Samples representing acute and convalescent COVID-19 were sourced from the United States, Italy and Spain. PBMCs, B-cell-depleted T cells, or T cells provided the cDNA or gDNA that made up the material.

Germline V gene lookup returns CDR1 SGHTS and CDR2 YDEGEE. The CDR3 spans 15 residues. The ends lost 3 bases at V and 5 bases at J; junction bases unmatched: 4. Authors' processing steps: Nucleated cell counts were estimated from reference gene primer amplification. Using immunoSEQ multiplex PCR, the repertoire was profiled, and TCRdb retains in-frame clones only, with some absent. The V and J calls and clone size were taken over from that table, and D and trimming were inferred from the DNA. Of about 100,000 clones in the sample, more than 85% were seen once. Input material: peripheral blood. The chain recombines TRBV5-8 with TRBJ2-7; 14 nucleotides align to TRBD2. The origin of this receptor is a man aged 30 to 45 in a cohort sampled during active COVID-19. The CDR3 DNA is TGTGCCAGCAGCTACGGACTAGCGGGGGGCGACGAGCAGTACTTC. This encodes CASSYGLAGGDEQYF.